This TCR beta chain comes out of a study of technical replicates of blood from four donors. The CDR3 covers 15 residues. Germline V gives CDR1 MNHEY, CDR2 SVGAGI. Trimming cost V 2 bases and J 5 bases, with 15 bases left between them. Libraries were prepared by immunoSEQ multiplex PCR; TCRdb keeps only in-frame clonotypes and omits some of them. Here the sample spans tens of thousands of clones, roughly 98% being singletons. In its sample, this clone was seen once. This clonotype originated in a human donor in good health. Sequencing input: T cells isolated from PBMCs. The chain couples TRBV6-5 to TRBJ1-1; no clear D. CDR3 DNA sequence: TGTGCCAGCAGTTACCGCCACGTGGGAGGGACTGAAGCTTTCTTT. Translation gives CASSYRHVGGTEAFF.